Listed here are 31 T cell receptor beta chains from one sample, sequenced in a study of CD8 T cells in ankylosing spondylitis. From the 5' RACE reads, TCRdb called clonotypes with MiXCR, one entry per CDR3 protein. The repertoire holds about 88,000 distinct CDR3 sequences, around 30% seen once, with around 56% in the top ten. The specimen was blood, either unsorted or a sorted T cell fraction (not recorded which). Receptors originate from a male donor with ankylosing spondylitis or in good health (not recorded which).

The chain carries TRBV12-3 or TRBV12-4 and TRBJ2-2; no firm D call. The CDR3 has 14 residues. Trimming pared 2 bases from V and 1 base from J, leaving 5 bases between. The CDR3: CASSLLQNTGELFF. CDR3 nucleotide sequence: TGTGCCAGCAGTTTATTACAGAACACCGGGGAGCTGTTTTTT.

In this sample, this clonotype turned up a few times. The chain recombines TRBV24-1 with TRBJ2-1, with D tentatively TRBD2 (7 bases). V lost 6 bases and J lost 8, with 13 bases in between. Germline V gene sequence: CDR1 KGHDR, CDR2 SFDVKD. CDR3 length: 13 amino acids. In DNA form, the CDR3 reads TGTGCCACCAGTAGGTGGGGGGGCGATGAGCAGTTCTTC. It is translated as CATSRWGGDEQFF.

This clonotype was observed a handful of times. The chain joins TRBV20-1 to TRBJ1-5; D not resolved. V was cut by 1 base and J by 0 bases, with 7 bases left in between. The CDR3 sequence is 14 residues long. The germline V gene encodes CDR1 DFQATT and CDR2 SNEGSKA (reference sequence). Here the CDR3 reads CSARAGYSNQPQHF. The CDR3 DNA reads as TGCAGTGCTAGAGCCGGGTATAGCAATCAGCCCCAGCATTTT.

This clonotype appeared a few times. The rearrangement joins TRBV7-9 to TRBJ2-1, with TRBD2 as a possible D gene (6 bases). Germline CDR1 and CDR2: SEHNR and FQNEAQ (reference sequence). V dropped 5 bases and J dropped 8 bases, with 19 bases sitting between them. The CDR3 totals 15 residues. CDR3 nucleotides: TGTGCCAGCAGCACCACAATGACTAGTCTAGATGAGCAGTTCTTC. Its protein product is CASSTTMTSLDEQFF.

The V and J genes are TRBV3-1 and TRBJ1-2; D may be TRBD1 (6 bases). Germline values: CDR1 LGHDT, CDR2 YNNKEL (reference sequence). The length of the CDR3 is 13 residues. The V end lost 3 bases, the J end lost 8 bases, and 13 bases lay between the germline ends. The CDR3, as DNA: TGTGCCAGCAGCCAGGGTATGGGACAAGGCTACACCTTC. Residues: CASSQGMGQGYTF.

Only a few counts were recorded for this clonotype. The V gene is TRBV12-3 or TRBV12-4, the J gene TRBJ2-1; D is tentatively TRBD1 or TRBD2 (6 bases each). V shed 5 bases and J shed 10 bases, with 12 bases lying between them. This CDR3 is 12 amino acids long. CDR3 amino acids: CASSLGGVEQFF. CDR3 sequence (DNA): TGTGCCAGCAGTCTGGGGGGCGTAGAGCAGTTCTTC.

Only a few counts were recorded for this clonotype. The chain combines TRBV5-1 with TRBJ2-1; D might be TRBD1 or TRBD2, each matching 6 bases. Per the germline V gene, CDR1 is SGHRS and CDR2 is YFSETQ. The CDR3 runs to 14 residues. Trimming shortened V by 3 bases and J by 8 bases, and 15 bases separated the two germline ends. The DNA of the CDR3 is TGCGCCAGCAGCTGGACTACAGGGTCGGATGAGCAGTTCTTC. This sequence encodes CASSWTTGSDEQFF.

The chain joins TRBV5-1 to TRBJ2-3; D perhaps matches TRBD2 (7 bases). The V gene lost 0 bases and the J gene lost 4 bases, with 15 bases spanning the gap. Germline-derived CDR1 and CDR2 are SGHRS and YFSETQ. The CDR3 is made up of 16 amino acids. CDR3 region: CASSLAGGVISDTQYF. The DNA for the CDR3 is TGCGCCAGCAGCTTGGCGGGGGGCGTAATCTCAGATACGCAGTATTTT. Complete variable domain (other parts from reference TRBV5-1 and TRBJ2-3): KAGVTQTPRYLIKTRGQQVTLSCSPISGHRSVSWYQQTPGQGLQFLFEYFSETQRNKGNFPGRFSGRQFSNSRSEMNVSTLELGDSALYLCASSLAGGVISDTQYFGPGTRLTVL.

This clonotype has only a few counts. Written as DNA, the CDR3 is TGCGCCAGCAGCTCGGGACAGACGAAAGAGACCCAGTACTTC. Its translation: CASSSGQTKETQYF. The rearrangement links TRBV5-1 to TRBJ2-5; 7 bases fit TRBD1. The CDR3 covers 14 residues. Looked up from germline, CDR1 is SGHRS and CDR2 is YFSETQ. J was trimmed by 3 bases and V by 3 bases; bases with no gene match: 5.

This clonotype turned up a few times. Sequence at one end of the junction differs from germline and may be a read error. CDR3 bases: TGTGCCACCAGTGACGAAACCGGGACTAGCTGTATCTTC. Protein product: CATSDETGTSCIF. This rearrangement joins TRBV24-1 to TRBJ2-1, with 9 bases that match TRBD2. The CDR3 has 13 residues. In germline, CDR1 is KGHDR, CDR2 SFDVKD.

The chain has TRBV7-6 and TRBJ2-3, with 7 bases lining up with TRBD2. V gave up 1 base and J gave up 1 base; unmatched junction bases: 8. Per the germline V gene, CDR1 is SGHVS and CDR2 is FNYEAQ. The CDR3 is 17 residues long. The CDR3 loop reads CASSLVGSSGGTDTQYF. CDR3 coding DNA: TGTGCCAGCAGCTTAGTGGGTTCTAGCGGCGGCACAGATACGCAGTATTTT.

The chain couples TRBV20-1 to TRBJ2-2, with TRBD2 matching 7 bases. CDR1 and CDR2 from the germline V gene are DFQATT and SNEGSKA (reference sequence). The CDR3 runs 18 residues. V lost 0 bases, J lost 4 bases, and 14 bases stayed unmatched. The CDR3 loop is CSARDRPSGPLGTGELFF. CDR3 in DNA: TGCAGTGCTAGAGATAGGCCTAGCGGACCCCTCGGCACCGGGGAGCTGTTTTTT.

The J gene is TRBJ2-5, the V gene TRBV10-3; TRBD2 matches at 12 bases. With V trimmed by 5 bases and J by 2 bases, 3 bases remained unmatched. Germline lookup yields CDR1 ENHRY and CDR2 SYGVKD. The CDR3 consists of 15 residues. The CDR3 coding sequence is TGTGCCATCAGTACTAGCGGGGGGACTCAAGAGACCCAGTACTTC. It codes for CAISTSGGTQETQYF.

The rearrangement uses TRBV29-1 and TRBJ1-4; D gene ambiguous. Per germline, CDR1 SQVTM and CDR2 ANQGSEA. This CDR3 has 12 amino acids. V shed 3 bases and J shed 5 bases, with 7 bases lying between them. The CDR3 here is CSVDSSNEKLFF. CDR3 sequence (DNA): TGCAGCGTTGACAGCAGCAATGAAAAACTGTTTTTT. Looking up the rest from reference TRBV29-1 and TRBJ1-4 gives the full variable domain: SAVISQKPSRDICQRGTSLTIQCQVDSQVTMMFWYRQQPGQSLTLIATANQGSEATYESGFVIDKFPISRPNLTFSTLTVSNMSPEDSSIYLCSVDSSNEKLFFGSGTQLSVL.

This clonotype appeared a few times. V and J are TRBV6-1 and TRBJ2-7, with a weak D call TRBD1 (6 bases). Germline-derived CDR1 and CDR2 are MNHNS and SASEGT. V gave up 6 bases and J gave up 3 bases, with 18 bases separating them. The CDR3 has 15 amino acids. This CDR3 reads CASSPQTADSYEQYV. In DNA form, the CDR3 reads TGTGCCAGCAGCCCCCAAACGGCGGACAGCTACGAGCAGTACGTC.

The J gene is TRBJ2-2, the V gene TRBV7-8; 7 bases agree with TRBD2. The V segment lost 2 bases and the J segment 1 base; nucleotides outside the gene matches: 13. Germline CDR1 SGHVS, CDR2 FQNEAQ. CDR3 length: 19 residues. As DNA, the CDR3 is TGTGCCAGCAGCTTAATGTTGTTTGGTTTAGCGGGGAACACCGGGGAGCTGTTTTTT. It specifies CASSLMLFGLAGNTGELFF.

The chain uses TRBV3-1 and TRBJ1-2; a possible D gene is TRBD1 (5 bases). CDR3 length equals 16 residues. Germline-derived CDR1 and CDR2 are LGHDT and YNNKEL (reference sequence). V gave up 1 base and J gave up 4 bases, with 16 bases separating them. In DNA form, the CDR3 reads TGTGCCAGCAGCCAAGTTTGGGGTAAGGGGACCTATGGCTACACCTTC. Encoded protein: CASSQVWGKGTYGYTF.

The chain joins TRBV4-1 to TRBJ2-7; 7 nucleotides line up with TRBD2. The CDR3 spans 18 residues. CDR1 is MGHRA, CDR2 YSYEKL, per germline. Trimming took 1 base from V and 2 from J; bases not matched to a gene: 14. The CDR3: CASSQVGGGGRKTYEQYF. As DNA, the CDR3 is TGCGCCAGCAGCCAAGTTGGTGGTGGCGGGAGAAAGACCTACGAGCAGTACTTC.

The rearrangement uses TRBV6-5 and TRBJ1-2; D might be TRBD1 (5 bases). CDR1 and CDR2 from the germline V gene are MNHEY and SVGAGI. V was trimmed by 2 bases and J by 8 bases, leaving 12 bases between them. This CDR3 spans 13 amino acids. CDR3 protein: CASSYPGERGYTF. In nucleotides, the CDR3 is TGTGCCAGCAGTTACCCGGGGGAGCGGGGCTACACCTTC.

This clonotype was picked up one time. The rearrangement joins TRBV5-1 to TRBJ2-5; D possibly corresponds to TRBD1 (6 bases). The germline gives CDR1 SGHRS, CDR2 YFSETQ. The CDR3 covers 15 residues. Between the trimmed V and J ends, which lost 0 bases and 5 bases, there was a span of 14 bases. The CDR3 DNA is TGCGCCAGCAGCTTGGCAACAGGGACCGGCGAGACCCAGTACTTC. It specifies CASSLATGTGETQYF.

J is TRBJ2-7 and V is TRBV7-3, with D possibly TRBD2 on 5 matching bases. The CDR3 spans 14 residues. The germline gives CDR1 SGHTA, CDR2 FQGTGA. V was clipped by 1 base and J by 0 bases, with 7 bases between them. The CDR3, as DNA: TGTGCCAGCAGCTTAATAGCGAGCTCCTACGAGCAGTACTTC. This codes for CASSLIASSYEQYF.

This clonotype turned up a few times. The chain has TRBV10-3 and TRBJ2-5; D unresolved. The CDR3 runs to 12 residues. Germline CDR1 and CDR2: ENHRY and SYGVKD. V shed 0 bases and J shed 5 bases, with 4 bases lying between them. CDR3 loop: CAISESTETQYF. CDR3 nucleotides: TGTGCCATCAGTGAGTCGACGGAGACCCAGTACTTC.

This clonotype was seen a handful of times. V and J are TRBV12-3 or TRBV12-4 and TRBJ1-4, with D hard to call. V gave up 5 bases and J gave up 0 bases, with 10 bases separating them. The CDR3 totals 15 residues. The CDR3 region is CASSVDGATNEKLFF. CDR3 DNA sequence: TGTGCCAGCAGTGTGGACGGCGCAACTAATGAAAAACTGTTTTTT.

The chain has TRBV29-1 and TRBJ1-1; D ambiguous. Germline V gene lookup returns CDR1 SQVTM and CDR2 ANQGSEA. The CDR3 extends over 15 amino acids. Trimming removed 4 bases from V and 1 base from J, with 16 bases in between. DNA of the CDR3: TGCAGCGTTGGCGATGTCGGACTGAAGAACACTGAAGCTTTCTTT. It is translated as CSVGDVGLKNTEAFF.

The count of this clonotype is one. The V gene is TRBV15, the J gene TRBJ2-2; 9 bases fit TRBD1. The CDR3 totals 17 residues. V was pared by 0 bases and J by 8 bases, with 10 bases of the junction left unmatched. Germline CDR1 is LNHNV and CDR2 is YYDKDF (reference sequence). CDR3 amino acids: CATSRDPTGGLTGELFF. The CDR3 DNA sequence: TGTGCCACCAGCAGAGATCCGACAGGGGGTTTAACAGGGGAGCTGTTTTTT.

This chain links TRBV12-3 or TRBV12-4 with TRBJ1-3; D not certain. Trimming shortened V by 3 bases and J by 4 bases, and 7 bases separated the two germline ends. This CDR3 is 13 amino acids long. The CDR3 region has the DNA TGTGCCAGCAGTTTTCGTTCCGGAAACACCATATATTTT. The encoded protein is CASSFRSGNTIYF.

The chain couples TRBV12-3 or TRBV12-4 to TRBJ2-1; 7 bases fit TRBD2. The CDR3 consists of 14 residues. V was pared by 6 bases and J by 0 bases, with 2 bases of the junction left unmatched. CDR3 DNA: TGTGCCAGCAGCCGGACTAGCTCCTACAATGAGCAGTTCTTC. Translating it yields CASSRTSSYNEQFF.

J is TRBJ1-6 and V is TRBV20-1, with D hard to call. Germline CDR1 and CDR2: DFQATT and SNEGSKA (reference sequence). V gave up 0 bases and J gave up 5 bases, with 14 bases separating them. The CDR3 loop spans 16 amino acids. The CDR3 nucleotides read TGCAGTGCTAGAGATCTTTTAGACAACCATAATTCACCCCTCCACTTT. Its translation is CSARDLLDNHNSPLHF.

This clonotype was seen only a few times. CDR3 protein: CSAPGTGGWNEQFF. In DNA, the CDR3 is TGCAGTGCTCCCGGGACAGGGGGCTGGAATGAGCAGTTCTTC. V is TRBV20-1 and J is TRBJ2-1, with 12 positions matching TRBD1. J lost 7 bases, V lost 5 bases, and 6 bases had no gene match. Per the germline V gene, CDR1 is DFQATT and CDR2 is SNEGSKA (reference sequence). CDR3 length: 14 residues.

This clonotype was counted many times. The genes are TRBV20-1 and TRBJ1-4; D is possibly TRBD1 (6 bases). The germline gives CDR1 DFQATT, CDR2 SNEGSKA (reference sequence). With 4 bases removed from V and 5 bases from J, the gap between germline ends came to 20 bases. The CDR3 is 16 amino acids. The CDR3 nucleotides are TGCAGTGCTACGAGGGGCCAGGACAGAAGAAATGAAAAACTGTTTTTT. Encoded protein: CSATRGQDRRNEKLFF.

The CDR3 loop reads CASSHRGSEKLFF. The CDR3 bases are TGCGCCAGCAGCCACAGGGGGTCTGAAAAACTGTTTTTT. The chain links TRBV5-1 to TRBJ1-4; 8 bases are a match to TRBD1. The length of the CDR3 is 13 residues. Unmatched junction bases numbered 3, after V lost 4 bases and J lost 7 bases. Germline V CDR1 and CDR2: SGHRS, YFSETQ.